The clone carrying this T cell receptor (beta chain) came up many times. Antigen specificity is unknown. The time point: newly diagnosed GD, antithyroid drugs for less than 3 months. There was RNA extracted from PBMCs, and the TCR library was made from it. Arm-PCR of CDR3 regions and iRepertoire HTBI primers were used to build TCR beta libraries. Each CDR3 protein is one row after TCRdb ran MiXCR on the multiplex PCR reads. In the table there are around 250,000 distinct CDR3 sequences, about 18% of which are singletons. The sample comes from a study of regulatory T cells in long-lasting Graves disease. Overall study findings and caveats: The study found lower TCR diversity in persistent Graves' patients than in newly diagnosed ones.

The CDR3 is made up of 16 amino acids. The germline V and J ends were trimmed by 7 bases and 4 bases, with 17 bases remaining between them. Looked up from germline, CDR1 is SNHLY and CDR2 is FYNNEI. Separately, the same data were catalogued under a study of T cells in Graves' hyperthyroidism and ophthalmopathy.

The sequence was obtained from a woman aged 25 to 39 with Graves disease. This specimen consisted of peripheral blood mononuclear cells (PBMCs), obtained at new diagnosis, from a patient treated with antithyroid drugs. The chain is built from TRBV2 and TRBJ1-6; D remains ambiguous. CDR3 amino acids: CASTLRRLQYNSPLHF. The CDR3 DNA follows: TGTGCCAGCACCCTAAGGAGGCTGCAATATAATTCACCCCTCCACTTT.